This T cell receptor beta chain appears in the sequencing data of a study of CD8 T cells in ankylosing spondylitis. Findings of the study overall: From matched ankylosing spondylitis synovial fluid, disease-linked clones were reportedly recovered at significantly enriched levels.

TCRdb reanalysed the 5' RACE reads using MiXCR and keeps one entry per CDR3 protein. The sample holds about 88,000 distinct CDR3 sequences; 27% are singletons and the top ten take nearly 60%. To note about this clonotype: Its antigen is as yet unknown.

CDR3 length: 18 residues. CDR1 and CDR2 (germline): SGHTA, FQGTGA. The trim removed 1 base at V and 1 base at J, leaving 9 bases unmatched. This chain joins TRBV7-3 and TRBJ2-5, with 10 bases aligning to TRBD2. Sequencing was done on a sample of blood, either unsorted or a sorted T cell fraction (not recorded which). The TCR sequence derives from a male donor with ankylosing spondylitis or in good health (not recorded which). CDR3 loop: CASSLRPSGSLTQETQYF. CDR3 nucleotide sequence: TGTGCCAGCAGCTTAAGGCCTAGCGGGAGCCTTACCCAAGAGACCCAGTACTTC.